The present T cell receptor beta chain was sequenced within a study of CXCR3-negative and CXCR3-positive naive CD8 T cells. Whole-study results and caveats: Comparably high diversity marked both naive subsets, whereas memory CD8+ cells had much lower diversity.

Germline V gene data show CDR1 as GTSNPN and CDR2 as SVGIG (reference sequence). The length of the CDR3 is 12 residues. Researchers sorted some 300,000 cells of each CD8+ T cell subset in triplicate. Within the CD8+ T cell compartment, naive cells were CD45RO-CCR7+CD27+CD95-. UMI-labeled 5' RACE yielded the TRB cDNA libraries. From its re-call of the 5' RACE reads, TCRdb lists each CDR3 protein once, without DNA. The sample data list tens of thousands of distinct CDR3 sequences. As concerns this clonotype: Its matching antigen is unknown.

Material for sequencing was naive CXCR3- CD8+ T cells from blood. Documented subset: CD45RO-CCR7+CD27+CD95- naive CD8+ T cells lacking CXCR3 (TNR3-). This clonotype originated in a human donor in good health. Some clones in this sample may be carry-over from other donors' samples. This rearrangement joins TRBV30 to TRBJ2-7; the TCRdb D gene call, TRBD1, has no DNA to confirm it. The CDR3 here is CAWKQGAEEQYF.